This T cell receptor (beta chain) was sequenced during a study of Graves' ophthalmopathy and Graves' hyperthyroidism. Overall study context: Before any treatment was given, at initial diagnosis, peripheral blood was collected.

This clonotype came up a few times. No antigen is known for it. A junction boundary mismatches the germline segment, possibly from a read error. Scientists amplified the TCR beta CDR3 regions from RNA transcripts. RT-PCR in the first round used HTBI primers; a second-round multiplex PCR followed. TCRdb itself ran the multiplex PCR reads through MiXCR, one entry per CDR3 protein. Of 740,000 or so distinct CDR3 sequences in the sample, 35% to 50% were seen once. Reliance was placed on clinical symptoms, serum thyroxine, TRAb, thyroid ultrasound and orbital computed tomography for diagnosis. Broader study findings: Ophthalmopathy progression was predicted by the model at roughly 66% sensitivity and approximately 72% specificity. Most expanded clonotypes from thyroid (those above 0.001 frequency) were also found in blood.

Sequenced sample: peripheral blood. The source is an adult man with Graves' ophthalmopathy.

This chain's CDR3 is CASSLASGVGDTQYF. In DNA form, the CDR3 reads TGTGCTAGCAGCTTAGCGTCAGGAGTGGGAGATACGCAGTATTTT. The chain is built from TRBV7-7 and TRBJ2-3; possible D gene TRBD2, 5 bases. This CDR3 contains 15 residues. The germline CDR1 and CDR2 sequences are SSHAT and FNYEAQ (reference sequence).